The TCR beta chain described here comes from a study of CD8+ T cells in alopecia areata. Overall study findings and caveats: Compared with normal scalp, lesional scalp had higher clonality and more expanded CD8+ clones. Relative to mice, TCR sharing across patients was less clear, a difference possibly HLA-related. Scalp sequencing also captures normal skin's resident alphabeta T cells.

Lesional scalp tissue (obtained by punch biopsy) and peripheral blood were collected from alopecia areata patients. Concerning this clone: The antigen is undetermined.

After isolation, RNA underwent reverse transcription to generate cDNA as the sequencing template. Generated by immunoSEQ multiplex PCR, the TCRdb table keeps only in-frame clones and is missing some. The data show 65,000 to 95,000 clones, roughly 51% seen once. The TCR sequence derives from a human donor with alopecia areata. Sample: NKG2D-high CD8+ T cells sorted from blood.

The CDR3 nucleotides read TGTGCCAGCAGTTGGGCAGCCTCCTATGGCTACACCTTC. As protein: CASSWAASYGYTF. This sequence joins TRBV6-5 and TRBJ1-2; D is unresolved. Germline values: CDR1 MNHEY, CDR2 SVGAGI. Trimming removed 4 bases at V and 4 bases at J, with 10 bases between. The CDR3 consists of 13 residues.